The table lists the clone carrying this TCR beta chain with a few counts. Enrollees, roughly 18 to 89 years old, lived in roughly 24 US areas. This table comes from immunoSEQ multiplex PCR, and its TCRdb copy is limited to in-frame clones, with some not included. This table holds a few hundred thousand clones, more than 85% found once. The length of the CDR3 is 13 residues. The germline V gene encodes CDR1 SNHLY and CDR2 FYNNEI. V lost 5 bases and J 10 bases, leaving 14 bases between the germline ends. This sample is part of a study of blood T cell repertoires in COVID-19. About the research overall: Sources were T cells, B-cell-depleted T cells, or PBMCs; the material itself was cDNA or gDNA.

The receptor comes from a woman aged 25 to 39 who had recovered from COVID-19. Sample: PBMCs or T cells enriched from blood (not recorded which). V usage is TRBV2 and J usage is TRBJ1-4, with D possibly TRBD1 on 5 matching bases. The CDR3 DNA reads TGTGCCAGCAGTCTTGACGGGAGGGGAAAACTGTTTTTT. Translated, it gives CASSLDGRGKLFF.